This T cell receptor beta chain was sequenced during a study of Ad26.COV2.S vaccination and SARS-CoV-2 variants. Findings and limits, study-wide: Breadth, reportedly substantial, characterized the spike-specific CD8+ and CD4+ T cell responses after vaccination.

As concerns this clone: Antigen specificity is unknown.

The CDR3 runs to 16 residues. Germline lookup yields CDR1 LNHDA and CDR2 SQIVND (reference sequence). Trimming shortened V by 3 bases and J by 4 bases, and 15 bases separated the two germline ends. Generated by immunoSEQ multiplex PCR, the TCRdb table keeps only in-frame clones and is missing some. In the table there are over 300,000 clones, 83% of which are singletons. The treatment is: roughly 20 received Ad26.COV2.S at low or high dose, single or two shots; 5 received placebo; per-sample allocation not given. The study sampled participants on day 63 after the first vaccine or placebo injection. The TCR was taken from a person aged 18-60 years who received the Ad26.COV2.S COVID-19 vaccine or a placebo. The source was peripheral blood, collected in a trial of Ad26.COV2.S vaccine versus placebo. The V and J genes are TRBV19 and TRBJ1-4, with unresolved D. This CDR3 reads CASSIGVERINEKLFF. The DNA for the CDR3 is TGTGCCAGTAGTATTGGGGTCGAGAGGATTAATGAAAAACTGTTTTTT.